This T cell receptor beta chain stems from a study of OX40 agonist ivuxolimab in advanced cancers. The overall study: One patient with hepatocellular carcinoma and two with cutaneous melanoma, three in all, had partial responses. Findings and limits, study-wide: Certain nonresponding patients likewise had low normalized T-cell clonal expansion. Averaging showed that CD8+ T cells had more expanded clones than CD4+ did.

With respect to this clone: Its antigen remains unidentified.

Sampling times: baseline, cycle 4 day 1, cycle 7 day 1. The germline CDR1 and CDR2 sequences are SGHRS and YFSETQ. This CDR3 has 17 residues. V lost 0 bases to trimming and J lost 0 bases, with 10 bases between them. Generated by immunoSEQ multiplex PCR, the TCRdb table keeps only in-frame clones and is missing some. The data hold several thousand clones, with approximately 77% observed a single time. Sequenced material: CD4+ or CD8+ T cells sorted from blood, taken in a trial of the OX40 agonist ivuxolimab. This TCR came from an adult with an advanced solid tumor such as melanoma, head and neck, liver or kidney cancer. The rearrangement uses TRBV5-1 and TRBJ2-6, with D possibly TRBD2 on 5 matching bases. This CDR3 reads CASSLAPGSSGANVLTF. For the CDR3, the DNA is TGCGCCAGCAGCTTGGCCCCGGGGAGCTCTGGGGCCAACGTCCTGACTTTC.